Listed below are T cell receptor beta chains from one sample, sequenced in a study of blood T cell repertoires in COVID-19. TCRdb's copy holds only in-frame clones and misses some; the assay was immunoSEQ multiplex PCR. The table includes about 480,000 clones, roughly 89% detected once. The sequenced material came from peripheral blood. These receptors were obtained from a woman aged 45-65 years with COVID-19, enrolled during active disease. Both conserved end residues are part of each CDR3. A D gene is named only where the DNA matches it firmly. The listing skips clone size in some rows; elsewhere it reads once, few, many or a size class.

-,TRBJ2-3,TRBD1,TRBV11-2,TGTGCCAGCAGCTTGGACAGGGTTGGGGATACGCAGTATTTT,CASSLDRVGDTQYF
-,TRBJ1-1,-,TRBV4-2,TGTGCCAGCAGCCCACACAGGGCTGAGAACACTGAAGCTTTCTTT,CASSPHRAENTEAFF
-,TRBJ2-2,-,TRBV27,TGTGCCAGCAGATTACAGGGCTTTTTGGGGACCGGGGAGCTGTTTTTT,CASRLQGFLGTGELFF
-,TRBJ2-5,TRBD2,TRBV5-5,TGTGCCAGCAGCTCCGGGACTAGCGGGGCAGAGACCCAGTACTTC,CASSSGTSGAETQYF
-,TRBJ2-3,TRBD2,TRBV11-3,TGTGCCAGCAGCTATTACGGGGGGGCGACAGATACGCAGTATTTT,CASSYYGGATDTQYF
-,TRBJ2-3,-,TRBV20-1,TGCAGTGCTAGTGGGGGTGACAGTCCCCAGTATTTT,CSASGGDSPQYF
-,TRBJ1-1,TRBD1,TRBV10-2,TGCGCCAGCAGTGGTGGCAGGGGGCCCCATGAAGCTTTCTTT,CASSGGRGPHEAFF
-,TRBJ1-2,-,TRBV27,TGTGCCAGCAGTTTGTCACAGGGCTTCGATGGCTACACCTTC,CASSLSQGFDGYTF
-,TRBJ1-2,TRBD1,TRBV2,TGTGCCAGCAGTGAAACTGGGACAGTTTATGGCTACACCTTC,CASSETGTVYGYTF
-,TRBJ1-3,-,TRBV9,TGTGCCAGCAGCGTAGGACAGATCTCTGGAAACACCATATATTTT,CASSVGQISGNTIYF
once,TRBJ2-1,-,TRBV27,TGTGCCAGCAGTTTAAGGGCAGGGAACAATGAGCAGTTCTTC,CASSLRAGNNEQFF
-,TRBJ1-1,TRBD1,TRBV4-2,TGTGCCAGCAGCCCAACCGAGACAGGGGGCGCGGGCACTGAAGCTTTCTTT,CASSPTETGGAGTEAFF
-,TRBJ2-6,TRBD1,TRBV28,TGTGCCAGCAGTCCTCCAAGGACAGGGGCCTCTGGGGCCAACGTCCTGACTTTC,CASSPPRTGASGANVLTF
-,TRBJ1-1,-,TRBV12-5,TGTGCTAGTGGTTCGGCGGCTTTGGGTCGGGCTTTCTTT,CASGSAALGRAFF
once,TRBJ1-3,TRBD1,TRBV9,TGTGCCAGCAGCACACAGGGGACAGTTCGAAACACCATATATTTT,CASSTQGTVRNTIYF
-,TRBJ1-6,TRBD1,TRBV30,TGTGCCTGGAGCGTAGACAGGGATAATTCACCCCTCCACTTT,CAWSVDRDNSPLHF
-,TRBJ2-7,TRBD1,TRBV3-1/TRBV3-2,TGTGCCAGCAGCCCCAGGACAGGCCCCTACGAGCAGTACTTC,CASSPRTGPYEQYF
-,TRBJ2-1,TRBD1,TRBV19,TGTGCCAGTAGTAGGGGGGACAGGGCGGATGAGCAGTTCTTC,CASSRGDRADEQFF
-,TRBJ1-1,-,TRBV3-1/TRBV3-2,TGTGCCAGCAGCCAAGCAGAGGGTCAGGCTTTCTTT,CASSQAEGQAFF
once,TRBJ1-3,-,TRBV9,TGTGCCAGCAGCGTAGGAAGGACAGAAGGAAACACCATATATTTT,CASSVGRTEGNTIYF
-,TRBJ2-5,-,TRBV4-1,TGCGCCAGCAGCCCCACAGCGGGAGAGACCCAGTACTTC,CASSPTAGETQYF
-,TRBJ1-2,TRBD1,TRBV6-1,TGTGCCAGCAGTGCGACGGGACAGGGGATTAACTATGGCTACACCTTC,CASSATGQGINYGYTF
-,TRBJ1-4,TRBD1,TRBV7-9,TGTGCCAGCAGCCCCCAACAGGGGAGTAATGAAAAACTGTTTTTT,CASSPQQGSNEKLFF
-,TRBJ1-1,TRBD1,TRBV4-1,TGCGCCAGCAGCCATCCTAGACAGGGGGCGGCCACTGAAGCTTTCTTT,CASSHPRQGAATEAFF
-,TRBJ1-4,TRBD1,TRBV6-5,TGTGCCAGCAGTACAACAAAAGCCGGACAGGGAGAACTGTTTTTT,CASSTTKAGQGELFF
-,TRBJ2-3,-,TRBV18,TGTGCCAGCTCACTCTCCAGGGAACGCACAGATACGCAGTATTTT,CASSLSRERTDTQYF